The rows below give T cell receptor beta chains drawn from one sample of a study of blood T cell repertoires in COVID-19. Data came from immunoSEQ multiplex PCR; TCRdb stores just in-frame clones and leaves some out. The sample lists about 210,000 clones; approximately 82% were seen once. The sequencing sample was made of peripheral blood. The receptors come from a man aged 45-60 years with active or convalescent COVID-19. CDR3s leave out the opening cysteine and the closing phenylalanine or tryptophan.

j_call v_call cdr3_aa
TRBJ2-7 TRBV12-3/TRBV12-4 ASPCEGAYEQY
TRBJ2-7 TRBV2 ASSDSYGGVSSYEQY
TRBJ2-3 TRBV3-1/TRBV3-2 ASSQDPGGRDTQY
TRBJ2-5 TRBV7-2 ASSLERTSGGGTQY
TRBJ2-2 TRBV21-1 ASSKGLAGGYNTGELF
TRBJ1-2 TRBV3-1/TRBV3-2 ASSPEGDGYT
TRBJ1-3 TRBV2 ASSDRSISGNTIY
TRBJ2-3 TRBV7-8 ASSFLVGDTQY
TRBJ1-5 TRBV19 ASSITGQGTYSNQPQH
TRBJ2-1 TRBV5-5 ASSPATGYNEQF